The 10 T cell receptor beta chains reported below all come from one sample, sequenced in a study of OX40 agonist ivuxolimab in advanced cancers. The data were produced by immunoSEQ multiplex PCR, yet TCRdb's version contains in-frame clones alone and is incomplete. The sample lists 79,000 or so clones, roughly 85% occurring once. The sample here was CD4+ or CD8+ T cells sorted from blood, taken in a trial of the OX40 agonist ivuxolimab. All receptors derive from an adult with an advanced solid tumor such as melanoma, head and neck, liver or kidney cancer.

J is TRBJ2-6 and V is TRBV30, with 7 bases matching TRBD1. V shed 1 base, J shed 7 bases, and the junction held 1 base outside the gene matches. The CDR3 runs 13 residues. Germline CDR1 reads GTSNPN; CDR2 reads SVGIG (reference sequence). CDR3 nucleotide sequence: TGTGCCTGGAGTGGACAGGGCGCCAACGTCCTGACTTTC. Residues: CAWSGQGANVLTF.

The CDR3 sequence: CASSPGGGNYGYTF. The CDR3 DNA is TGTGCCAGCAGTCCCGGGGGGGGGAACTATGGCTACACCTTC. The chain recombines TRBV28 with TRBJ1-2; TRBD1 is a possible D gene (5 bases). The CDR3 consists of 14 residues. In germline, CDR1 is MDHEN, CDR2 SYDVKM. Between the trimmed V and J ends, which lost 5 bases and 2 bases, there was a span of 12 bases.

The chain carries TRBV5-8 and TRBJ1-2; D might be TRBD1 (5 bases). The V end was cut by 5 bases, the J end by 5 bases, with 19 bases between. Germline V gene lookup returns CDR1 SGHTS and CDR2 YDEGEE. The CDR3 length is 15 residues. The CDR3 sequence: CASRSAAGPPYGYTF. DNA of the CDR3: TGTGCCAGCAGGTCCGCCGCGGGGCCACCATATGGCTACACCTTC.

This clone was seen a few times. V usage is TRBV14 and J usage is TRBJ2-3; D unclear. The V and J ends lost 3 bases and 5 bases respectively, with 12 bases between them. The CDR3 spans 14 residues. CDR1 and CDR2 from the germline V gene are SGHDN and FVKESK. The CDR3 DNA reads TGTGCCAGCAGCCAGTGGAGCTATATAGATACGCAGTATTTT. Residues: CASSQWSYIDTQYF.

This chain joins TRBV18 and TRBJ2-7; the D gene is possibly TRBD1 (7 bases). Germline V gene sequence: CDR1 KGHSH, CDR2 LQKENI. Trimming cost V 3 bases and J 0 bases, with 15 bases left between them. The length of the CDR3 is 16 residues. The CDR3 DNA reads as TGTGCCAGCTCACCGCGCGGGACAGCGAGCTCCTACGAGCAGTACTTC. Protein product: CASSPRGTASSYEQYF.

The CDR3: CATNDRDGYTF. The DNA for the CDR3 is TGTGCCACGAACGACAGGGATGGCTACACCTTC. The V gene is TRBV6-1, the J gene TRBJ1-2; TRBD1 matches at 7 bases. The CDR3 has 11 amino acids. V was clipped by 10 bases and J by 6 bases; unmatched bases: 5. Germline assignment: CDR1 MNHNS and CDR2 SASEGT.

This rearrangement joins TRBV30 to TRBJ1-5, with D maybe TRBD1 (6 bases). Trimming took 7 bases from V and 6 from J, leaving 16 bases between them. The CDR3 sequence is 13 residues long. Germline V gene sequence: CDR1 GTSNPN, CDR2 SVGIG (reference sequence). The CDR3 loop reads CAFAGGWSQPQHF. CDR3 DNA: TGTGCCTTCGCCGGGGGCTGGAGTCAGCCCCAGCATTTT.

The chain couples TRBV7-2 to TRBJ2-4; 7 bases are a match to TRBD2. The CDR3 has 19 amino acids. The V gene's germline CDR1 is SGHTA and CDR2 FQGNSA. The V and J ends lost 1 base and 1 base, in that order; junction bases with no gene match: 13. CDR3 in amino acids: CASSLVKRGPPLAKNIQYF. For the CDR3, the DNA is TGTGCCAGCAGCTTAGTCAAGCGGGGCCCGCCCCTGGCCAAAAACATTCAGTACTTC.

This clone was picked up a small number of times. DNA for the CDR3: TGTGCCACTTGGACAGGGGTGATGAACACCGGGGAGCTGTTTTTT. Its protein is CATWTGVMNTGELFF. The chain employs TRBV19 and TRBJ2-2, with TRBD1 matching 9 bases. Unmatched junction bases numbered 7, after V lost 10 bases and J lost 1 base. Germline V lookup: CDR1 LNHDA, CDR2 SQIVND (reference sequence). The CDR3 covers 15 residues.

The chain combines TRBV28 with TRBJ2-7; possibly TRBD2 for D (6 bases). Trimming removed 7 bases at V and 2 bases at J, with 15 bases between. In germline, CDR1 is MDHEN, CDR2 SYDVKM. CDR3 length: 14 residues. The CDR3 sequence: CASTTGTQAYEQYF. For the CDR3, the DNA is TGTGCCAGCACCACCGGGACTCAAGCCTACGAGCAGTACTTC.